Listed below are T cell receptor beta chains from one sample, sequenced in a study of blood T cell repertoires in COVID-19. Sequencing used immunoSEQ multiplex PCR; TCRdb keeps in-frame clones, though not all of them. This sample has 150,000 to 200,000 clones, with 79% found just once. The sequenced sample consisted of peripheral blood. The receptor source for this set is a man aged 60 to 69 with active or convalescent COVID-19. The CDR3 runs from the conserved cysteine through the conserved F or W. The order of the fields is J gene, V gene, clone size, D gene, CDR3 DNA, CDR3 protein. The D gene is left open where the match is weak. Not every row has a clone size; where given, it reads once, few, many or a size class.

>TRBJ2-1|TRBV12-3/TRBV12-4|NA|TRBD2
TGTGCCAGCAGACTAGCGGGAATTAATGAGCAGTTCTTC
CASRLAGINEQFF
>TRBJ2-1|TRBV10-3|NA|TRBD2
TGTGCCGCGACTAGCGGGTTCTACAATGAGCAGTTCTTC
CAATSGFYNEQFF
>TRBJ2-7|TRBV18|NA|NA
TGTGCCACCCGACTGGAGGGGTCGACTACAAACCCCTACGAGCAGTACTTC
CATRLEGSTTNPYEQYF
>TRBJ2-2|TRBV2|NA|NA
TGTGCCAGCAGGGAGTTTTACACCGGGGAGCTGTTTTTT
CASREFYTGELFF
>TRBJ2-7|TRBV4-3|NA|TRBD1
TGCGCCAGCAGCCAAGATCGGGACAGTTCCTACGAGCAGTACTTC
CASSQDRDSSYEQYF
>TRBJ2-5|TRBV20-1|few|NA
TGCAGCCCTAGGGGTGTGGAGACCCAGTACTTC
CSPRGVETQYF
>TRBJ2-7|TRBV6-5|NA|NA
TGTGCCAGCAGCCGCCCTAGCGATGGTCCACACGAGCAGTACTTC
CASSRPSDGPHEQYF
>TRBJ1-5|TRBV28|NA|NA
TGTGCCAGCAGTTTACTTACAGGAGGCAATCAGCCCCAGCATTTT
CASSLLTGGNQPQHF
>TRBJ2-1|TRBV6-2/TRBV6-3|NA|TRBD1
TGTGCCAGCAGTGACAGGGGGCCCTTCTACAATGAGCAGTTCTTC
CASSDRGPFYNEQFF
>TRBJ2-1|TRBV14|NA|TRBD2
TGTGCCAGCAGCCCCGTCCTCCCGACTAGCGGGATACGACGGCCCCCGATTGAGCAGTTCTTC
CASSPVLPTSGIRRPPIEQFF
>TRBJ2-1|TRBV18|NA|TRBD2
TGTGCCAGCTCACCATCGACTAGCGGGATGGGTGAGCAGTTCTTC
CASSPSTSGMGEQFF
>TRBJ1-6|TRBV7-2|NA|NA
TGTGCCAGCAGCTTAACGGGGAGTCGGGTGGCCCTCCACTTT
CASSLTGSRVALHF
>TRBJ2-7|TRBV29-1|once|TRBD1
TGCAGCGTTGATCAGGGGGTCGGCCACGAGCAGTACTTC
CSVDQGVGHEQYF
>TRBJ1-2|TRBV6-5|NA|NA
TGTGCCAGCAGTCTTGACATGACTAACTATGGCTACACCTTC
CASSLDMTNYGYTF
>TRBJ2-1|TRBV9|NA|TRBD2
TGTGCCAGCAGTCCAGTCGGGACTAGAGCCTACAATGAGCAGTTCTTC
CASSPVGTRAYNEQFF
>TRBJ2-1|TRBV18|NA|NA
TGTGCCAGCTCACCACCACAGGGCAGGAATGAGCAGTTCTTC
CASSPPQGRNEQFF
>TRBJ2-2|TRBV7-3|NA|NA
TGTGCCAGCAGCTCTTACACCGGGGAGCTGTTTTTT
CASSSYTGELFF
>TRBJ2-7|TRBV27|few|NA
TGTGCCAGCGGCCGGACTGCCGAGGGCTACGAGCAGTACTTC
CASGRTAEGYEQYF